This record concerns one TCR beta chain sequence. This sample was taken from a study of response to subunit inactivated influenza vaccine. TCRdb called the RT-PCR reads again in MiXCR, with one record for every CDR3 protein. Of 430,000 or so distinct CDR3 sequences listed, roughly 11% were seen once; the top ten hold approximately 12%. The V end was cut by 5 bases, the J end by 2 bases, with 6 bases between. This CDR3 is 13 amino acids long. Germline V gene sequence: CDR1 SGHTA, CDR2 FQGTGA. The sequences come from PBMCs from blood, collected around seven weeks after vaccination. This TCR came from a man aged 50-60 years who received an inactivated influenza vaccine. V and J are TRBV7-3 and TRBJ2-2; D is undetermined. CDR3 loop: CASSKDNTGELFF. Written as DNA, the CDR3 is TGTGCCAGCAGCAAGGATAACACCGGGGAGCTGTTTTTT.